This T cell receptor beta chain came from a study of T cells in Graves' hyperthyroidism and ophthalmopathy. For the study at large: Specimen type is peripheral blood, collected at initial diagnosis prior to any treatment.

As for this clonotype: Its antigen is unidentified.

The V and J ends lost 8 bases and 9 bases, in that order; junction bases with no gene match: 6. The CDR3 length is 13 residues. The germline gives CDR1 MNHEY, CDR2 SMNVEV (reference sequence). Study results and limitations: Stable hyperthyroidism was told apart from ophthalmopathy by a model built on 13 V-J features.

Patients having uncontrolled infection, another autoimmune disease, pregnancy or lactation were not included. This sample holds PBMCs from approximately 9 ml fresh peripheral blood. RNA transcripts provided the source from which TCR beta CDR3 regions were amplified. TCR CDR3 underwent first-round RT-PCR with the HTBI primer set. TCRdb reanalysed the multiplex PCR reads using MiXCR and keeps one entry per CDR3 protein. Counted here are roughly 740,000 distinct CDR3 sequences, around 15% occurring once; the ten biggest clones make up under 10%. This rearrangement joins TRBV27 to TRBJ2-1; 11 positions match TRBD2. The source of this sequence is a young man with Graves' hyperthyroidism. The sequencing input was blood. The CDR3 bases are TGTGCCAGCCGACTAGCGGGATTGGGTGAGCAGTTCTTC. The encoded protein is CASRLAGLGEQFF.